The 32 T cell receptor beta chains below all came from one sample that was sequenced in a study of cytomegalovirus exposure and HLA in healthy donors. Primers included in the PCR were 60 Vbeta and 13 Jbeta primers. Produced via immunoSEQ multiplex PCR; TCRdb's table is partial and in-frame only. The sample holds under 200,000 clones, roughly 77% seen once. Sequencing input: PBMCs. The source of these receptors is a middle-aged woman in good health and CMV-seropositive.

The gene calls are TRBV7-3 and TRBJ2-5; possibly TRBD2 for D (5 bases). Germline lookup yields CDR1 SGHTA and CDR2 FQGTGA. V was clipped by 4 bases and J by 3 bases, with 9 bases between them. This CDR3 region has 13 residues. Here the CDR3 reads CASSSAREETQYF. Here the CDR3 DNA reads TGTGCCAGCAGCTCCGCGAGGGAAGAGACCCAGTACTTC.

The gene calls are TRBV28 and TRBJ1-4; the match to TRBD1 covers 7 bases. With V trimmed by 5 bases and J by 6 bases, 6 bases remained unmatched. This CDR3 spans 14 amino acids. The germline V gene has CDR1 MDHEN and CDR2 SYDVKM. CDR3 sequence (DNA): TGTGCCAGCAGTAAAAGACAGGGCTATGAAAAACTGTTTTTT. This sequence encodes CASSKRQGYEKLFF. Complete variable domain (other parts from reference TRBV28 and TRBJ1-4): DVKVTQSSRYLVKRTGEKVFLECVQDMDHENMFWYRQDPGLGLRLIYFSYDVKMKEKGDIPEGYSVSREKKERFSLILESASTNQTSMYLCASSKRQGYEKLFFGSGTQLSVL.

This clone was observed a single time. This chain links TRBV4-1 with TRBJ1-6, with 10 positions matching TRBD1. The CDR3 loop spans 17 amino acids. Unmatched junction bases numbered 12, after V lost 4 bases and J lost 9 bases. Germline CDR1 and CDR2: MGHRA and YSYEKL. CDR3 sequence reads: CASSLFSPGQGTSPLHF. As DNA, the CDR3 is TGCGCCAGCAGCCTTTTTTCTCCGGGACAGGGGACTTCACCCCTCCACTTT.

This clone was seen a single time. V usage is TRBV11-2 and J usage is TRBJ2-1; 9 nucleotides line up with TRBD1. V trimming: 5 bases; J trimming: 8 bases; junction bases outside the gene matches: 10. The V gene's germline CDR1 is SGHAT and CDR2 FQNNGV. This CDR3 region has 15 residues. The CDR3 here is CASSLGQGNGYEQFF. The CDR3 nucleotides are TGTGCCAGCAGCCTGGGACAGGGTAACGGGTATGAGCAGTTCTTC.

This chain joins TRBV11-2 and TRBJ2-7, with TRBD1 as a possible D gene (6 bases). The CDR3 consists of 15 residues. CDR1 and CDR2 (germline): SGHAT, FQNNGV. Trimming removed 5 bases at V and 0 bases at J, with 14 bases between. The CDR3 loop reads CASSLRGPSSYEQYF. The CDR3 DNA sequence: TGTGCCAGCAGCCTCAGGGGCCCTAGCTCCTACGAGCAGTACTTC.

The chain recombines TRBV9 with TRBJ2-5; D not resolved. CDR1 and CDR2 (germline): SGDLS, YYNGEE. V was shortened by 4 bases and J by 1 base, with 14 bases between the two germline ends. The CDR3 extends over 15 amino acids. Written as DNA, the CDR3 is TGTGCCAGCAGCCGAGAAGGAGATCGCCAAGAGACCCAGTACTTC. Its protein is CASSREGDRQETQYF.

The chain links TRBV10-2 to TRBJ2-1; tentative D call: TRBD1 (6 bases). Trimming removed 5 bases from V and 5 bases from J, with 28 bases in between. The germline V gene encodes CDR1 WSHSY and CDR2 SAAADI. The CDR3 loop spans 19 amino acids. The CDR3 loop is CASSPGRLLDRYPDNEQFF. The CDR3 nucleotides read TGCGCCAGCAGTCCGGGGCGGCTCCTGGACAGATACCCGGACAATGAGCAGTTCTTC.

DNA for the CDR3: TGTGCCGTAGCTAGCGCAGAAAGCTCCTACAATGAGCAGTTCTTC. Its translation: CAVASAESSYNEQFF. The chain joins TRBV2 to TRBJ2-1; D is possibly TRBD2 (6 bases). This CDR3 is 15 amino acids long. The germline gives CDR1 SNHLY, CDR2 FYNNEI. Trimming took off 11 bases at V and 0 bases at J, with 17 bases between the two ends. The full variable domain, in which reference TRBV2 and TRBJ2-1 provide the parts outside the CDR3, is EPEVTQTPSHQVTQMGQEVILRCVPISNHLYFYWYRQILGQKVEFLVSFYNNEISEKSEIFDDQFSVERPDGSNFTLKIRSTKLEDSAMYFCAVASAESSYNEQFFGPGTRLTVL.

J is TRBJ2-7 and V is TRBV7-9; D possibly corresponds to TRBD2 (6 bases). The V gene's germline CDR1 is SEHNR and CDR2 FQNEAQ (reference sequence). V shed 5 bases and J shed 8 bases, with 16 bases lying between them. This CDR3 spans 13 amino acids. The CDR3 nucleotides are TGTGCCAGCAGCCTAGGGGCGGGGATCCAGCAGTACTTC. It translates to CASSLGAGIQQYF.

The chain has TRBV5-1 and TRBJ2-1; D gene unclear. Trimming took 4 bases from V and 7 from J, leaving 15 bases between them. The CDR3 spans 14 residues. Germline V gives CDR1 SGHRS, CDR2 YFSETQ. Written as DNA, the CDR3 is TGCGCCAGCAGCGGAGACTCGGGTTGGAATGAGCAGTTCTTC. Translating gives CASSGDSGWNEQFF.

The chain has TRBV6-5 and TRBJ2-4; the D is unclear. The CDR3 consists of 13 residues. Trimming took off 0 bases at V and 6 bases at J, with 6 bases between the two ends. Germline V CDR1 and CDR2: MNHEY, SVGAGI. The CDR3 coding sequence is TGTGCCAGCAGTTACTCAAATAGAAACATTCAGTACTTC. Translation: CASSYSNRNIQYF.

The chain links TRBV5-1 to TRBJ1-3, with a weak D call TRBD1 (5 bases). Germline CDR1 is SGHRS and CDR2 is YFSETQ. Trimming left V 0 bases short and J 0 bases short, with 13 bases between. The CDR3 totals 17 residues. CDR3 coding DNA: TGCGCCAGCAGCTTGGATGGCAGACAGAGCTCTGGAAACACCATATATTTT. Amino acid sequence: CASSLDGRQSSGNTIYF.

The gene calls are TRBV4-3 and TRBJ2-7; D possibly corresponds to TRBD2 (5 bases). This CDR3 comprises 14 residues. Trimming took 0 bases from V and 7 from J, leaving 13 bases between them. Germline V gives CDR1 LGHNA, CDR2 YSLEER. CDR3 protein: CASSQEGLRGEQYF. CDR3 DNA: TGCGCCAGCAGCCAAGAAGGGTTGCGCGGGGAGCAGTACTTC.

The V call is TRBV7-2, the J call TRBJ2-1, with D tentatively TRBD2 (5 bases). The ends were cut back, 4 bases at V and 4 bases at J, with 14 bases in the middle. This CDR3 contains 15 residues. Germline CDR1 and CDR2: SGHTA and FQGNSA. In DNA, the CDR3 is TGTGCCAGCAGCTCAAGCGGAGGATTTTACAATGAGCAGTTCTTC. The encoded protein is CASSSSGGFYNEQFF.

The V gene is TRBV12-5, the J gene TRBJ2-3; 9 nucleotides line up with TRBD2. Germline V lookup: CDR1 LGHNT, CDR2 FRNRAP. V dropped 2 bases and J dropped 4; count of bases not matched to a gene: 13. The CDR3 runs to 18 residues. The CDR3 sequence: CASGLIAGVAGDADTQYF. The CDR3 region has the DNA TGTGCTAGTGGTTTGATAGCCGGGGTAGCGGGAGATGCAGATACGCAGTATTTT.

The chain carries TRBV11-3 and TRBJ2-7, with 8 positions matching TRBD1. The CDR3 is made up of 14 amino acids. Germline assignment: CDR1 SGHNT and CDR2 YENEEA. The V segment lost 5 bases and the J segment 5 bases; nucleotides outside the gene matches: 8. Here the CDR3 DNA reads TGTGCCAGCAGCGCGGGACAGGAGGTGGACGAGCAGTACTTC. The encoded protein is CASSAGQEVDEQYF.

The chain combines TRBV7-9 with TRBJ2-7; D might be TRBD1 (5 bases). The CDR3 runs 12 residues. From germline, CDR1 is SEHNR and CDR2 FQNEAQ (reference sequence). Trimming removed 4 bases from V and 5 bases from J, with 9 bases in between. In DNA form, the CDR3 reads TGTGCCAGCAGCTGGCAGGGTGACGAGCAGTACTTC. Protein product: CASSWQGDEQYF.

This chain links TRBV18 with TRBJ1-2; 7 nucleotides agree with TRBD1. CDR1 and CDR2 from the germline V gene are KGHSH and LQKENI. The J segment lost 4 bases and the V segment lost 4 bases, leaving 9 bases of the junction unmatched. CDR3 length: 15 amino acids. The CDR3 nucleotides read TGTGCCAGCTCACAAGACAGGGACCCTGGCTATGGCTACACCTTC. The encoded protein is CASSQDRDPGYGYTF.

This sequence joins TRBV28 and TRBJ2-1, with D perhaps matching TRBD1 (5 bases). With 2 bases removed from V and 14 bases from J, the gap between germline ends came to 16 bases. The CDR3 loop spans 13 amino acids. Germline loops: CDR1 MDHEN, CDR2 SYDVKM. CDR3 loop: CASSLEDRIGEFF. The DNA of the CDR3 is TGTGCCAGCAGTTTAGAGGACCGGATAGGGGAGTTCTTC.

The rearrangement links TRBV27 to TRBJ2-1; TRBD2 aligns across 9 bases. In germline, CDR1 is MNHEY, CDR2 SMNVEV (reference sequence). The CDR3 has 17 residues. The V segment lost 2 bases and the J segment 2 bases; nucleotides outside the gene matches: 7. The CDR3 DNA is TGTGCCAGCAGTTTAGGAAGTAGCGGGGGCCCCTACAATGAGCAGTTCTTC. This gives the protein CASSLGSSGGPYNEQFF.

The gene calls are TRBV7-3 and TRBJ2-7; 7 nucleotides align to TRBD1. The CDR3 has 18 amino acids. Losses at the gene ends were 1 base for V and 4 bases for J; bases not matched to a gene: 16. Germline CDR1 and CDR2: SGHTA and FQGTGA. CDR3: CASSLKGQLFSTMYEQYF. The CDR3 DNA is TGTGCCAGCAGCTTAAAGGGACAGCTATTCTCAACAATGTACGAGCAGTACTTC.

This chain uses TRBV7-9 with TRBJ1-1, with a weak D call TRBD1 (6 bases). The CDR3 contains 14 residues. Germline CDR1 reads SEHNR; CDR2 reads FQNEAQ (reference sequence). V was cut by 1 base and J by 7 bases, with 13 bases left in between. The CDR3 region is CASSLGGQPNEAFF. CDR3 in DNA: TGTGCCAGCAGCTTAGGTGGACAGCCAAATGAAGCTTTCTTT.

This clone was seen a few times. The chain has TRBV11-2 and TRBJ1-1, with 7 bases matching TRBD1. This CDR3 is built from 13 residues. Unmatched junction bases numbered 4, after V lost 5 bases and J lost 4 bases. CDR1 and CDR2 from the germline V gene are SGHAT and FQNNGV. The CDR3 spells CASSPTGVTEAFF. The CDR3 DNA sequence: TGTGCCAGCAGCCCTACAGGGGTCACTGAAGCTTTCTTT.

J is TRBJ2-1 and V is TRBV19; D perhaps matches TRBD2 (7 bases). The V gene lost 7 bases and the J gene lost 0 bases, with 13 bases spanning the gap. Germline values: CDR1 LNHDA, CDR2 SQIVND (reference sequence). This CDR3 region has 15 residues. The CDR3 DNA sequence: TGTGCCAGTAAAGGGGGGGCGAGCTCCTACAATGAGCAGTTCTTC. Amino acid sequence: CASKGGASSYNEQFF.

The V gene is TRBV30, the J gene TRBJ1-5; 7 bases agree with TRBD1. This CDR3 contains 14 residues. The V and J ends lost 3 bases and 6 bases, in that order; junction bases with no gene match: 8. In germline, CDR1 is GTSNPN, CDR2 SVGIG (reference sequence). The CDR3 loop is CAWSQNRGGQPQHF. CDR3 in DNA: TGTGCCTGGAGCCAAAACAGGGGAGGTCAGCCCCAGCATTTT.

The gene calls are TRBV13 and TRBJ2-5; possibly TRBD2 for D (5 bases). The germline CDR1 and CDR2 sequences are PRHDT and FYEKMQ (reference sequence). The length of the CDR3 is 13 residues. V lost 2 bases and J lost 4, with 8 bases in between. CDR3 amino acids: CASSLRETETQYF. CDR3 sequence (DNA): TGTGCCAGCAGCTTAAGGGAGACAGAGACCCAGTACTTC.

The DNA of the CDR3 is TGTGCCAGCTCACCGCGACAGGGAGGGAACACTGAAGCTTTCTTT. It encodes CASSPRQGGNTEAFF. The chain links TRBV18 to TRBJ1-1; 7 nucleotides line up with TRBD1. The CDR3 covers 15 residues. After removal of 3 bases from V and 1 base from J, the junction contained 5 bases not matched to a gene. CDR1 and CDR2 (germline): KGHSH, LQKENI.

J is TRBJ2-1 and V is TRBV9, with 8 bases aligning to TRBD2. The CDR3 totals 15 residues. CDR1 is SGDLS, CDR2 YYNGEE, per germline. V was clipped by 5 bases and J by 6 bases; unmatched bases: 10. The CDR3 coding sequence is TGTGCCAGCAGTACTGCACCCGGGACTAGCAATGAGCAGTTCTTC. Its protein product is CASSTAPGTSNEQFF.

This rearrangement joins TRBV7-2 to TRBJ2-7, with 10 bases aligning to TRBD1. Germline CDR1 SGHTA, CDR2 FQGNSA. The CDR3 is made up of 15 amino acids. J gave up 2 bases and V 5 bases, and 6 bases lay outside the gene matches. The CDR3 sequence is CASSPRGTGAYEQYF. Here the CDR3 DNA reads TGTGCCAGCAGCCCTAGAGGGACAGGGGCCTACGAGCAGTACTTC.

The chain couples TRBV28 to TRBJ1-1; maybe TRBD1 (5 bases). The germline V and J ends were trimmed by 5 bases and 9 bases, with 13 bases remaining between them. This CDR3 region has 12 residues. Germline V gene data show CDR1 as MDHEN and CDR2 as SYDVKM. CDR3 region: CASSGDGGKAFF. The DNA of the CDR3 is TGTGCCAGCAGTGGGGACGGGGGGAAAGCTTTCTTT.

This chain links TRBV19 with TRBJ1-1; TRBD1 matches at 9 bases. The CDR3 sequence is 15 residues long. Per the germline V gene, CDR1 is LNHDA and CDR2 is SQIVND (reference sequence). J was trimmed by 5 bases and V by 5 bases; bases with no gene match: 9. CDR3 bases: TGTGCCAGTAGTCTCGGGACAGGGCGAAGGACTGAAGCTTTCTTT. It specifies CASSLGTGRRTEAFF.

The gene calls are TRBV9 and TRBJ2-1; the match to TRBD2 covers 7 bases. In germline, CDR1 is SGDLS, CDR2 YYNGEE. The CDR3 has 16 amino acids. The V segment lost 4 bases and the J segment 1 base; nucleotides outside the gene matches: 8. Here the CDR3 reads CASSLQAGRSYNEQFF. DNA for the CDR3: TGTGCCAGCAGCTTACAAGCGGGAAGGTCCTACAATGAGCAGTTCTTC.